The 8 T cell receptor beta chains below were found in one sample sequenced in a study of blood T cell repertoires in COVID-19. The protocol was immunoSEQ multiplex PCR, while the TCRdb copy is restricted to in-frame clones and leaves out a portion. The repertoire has 150,000 to 250,000 clones, approximately 80% of them found once; the top ten carry approximately 6.9%. Sequenced sample: peripheral blood. Receptors were obtained from a human donor with acute or convalescent COVID-19. The donor label of this sample is uncertain.

The chain couples TRBV30 to TRBJ2-2; a possible D gene is TRBD1 (6 bases). Germline V lookup: CDR1 GTSNPN, CDR2 SVGIG (reference sequence). The CDR3 covers 15 residues. V gave up 0 bases and J gave up 3 bases, with 11 bases separating them. As DNA, the CDR3 is TGTGCCTGGAGTGTACATGGGGGCTACACCGGGGAGCTGTTTTTT. Translated, it gives CAWSVHGGYTGELFF.

The chain uses TRBV11-2 and TRBJ2-5; the match to TRBD2 covers 9 bases. J gave up 2 bases and V 2 bases, and 6 bases lay outside the gene matches. The V gene's germline CDR1 is SGHAT and CDR2 FQNNGV. CDR3 length: 16 residues. In DNA form, the CDR3 reads TGTGCCAGCAGCTTAACAGTAGCGGGAGCGCAAGAGACCCAGTACTTC. It translates to CASSLTVAGAQETQYF.

This chain joins TRBV7-2 and TRBJ2-2; 7 bases map to TRBD1. V lost 4 bases, J lost 1 base, and 3 bases stayed unmatched. Germline-derived CDR1 and CDR2 are SGHTA and FQGNSA. The CDR3 contains 15 residues. CDR3 DNA: TGTGCCAGCAGCTCCCGACAGGGGAACACCGGGGAGCTGTTTTTT. Its translation is CASSSRQGNTGELFF. The full variable domain, rest sourced from reference TRBV7-2 and TRBJ2-2, is GAGVSQSPSNKVTEKGKDVELRCDPISGHTALYWYRQSLGQGLEFLIYFQGNSAPDKSGLPSDRFSAERTGGSVSTLTIQRTQQEDSAVYLCASSSRQGNTGELFFGEGSRLTVL.

The chain has TRBV5-4 and TRBJ2-1; 10 bases are a match to TRBD2. The CDR3 consists of 15 residues. Per germline, CDR1 SGHNT and CDR2 YYREEE (reference sequence). After removal of 1 base from V and 6 bases from J, the junction contained 4 bases not matched to a gene. The CDR3 coding sequence is TGTGCCAGCAGCTTGCGTAGCGGGAGGCTCAATGAGCAGTTCTTC. Protein: CASSLRSGRLNEQFF.

V is TRBV15 and J is TRBJ2-7; 9 bases map to TRBD2. Per the germline V gene, CDR1 is LNHNV and CDR2 is YYDKDF (reference sequence). J gave up 2 bases and V 3 bases, and 17 bases lay outside the gene matches. There are 19 residues in the CDR3. The CDR3 sequence: CATSRPGAREGLLTYEQYF. In DNA form, the CDR3 reads TGTGCCACCAGCAGGCCCGGGGCGCGGGAGGGCCTTTTAACCTACGAGCAGTACTTC. Combining the CDR3 with reference TRBV15 and TRBJ2-7 gives the whole variable domain DAMVIQNPRYQVTQFGKPVTLSCSQTLNHNVMYWYQQKSSQAPKLLFHYYDKDFNNEADTPDNFQSRRPNTSFCFLDIRSPGLGDTAMYLCATSRPGAREGLLTYEQYFGPGTRLTVT.

The chain couples TRBV28 to TRBJ2-2; a weak D match, TRBD1 (5 bases). The CDR3 runs to 15 residues. Looked up from germline, CDR1 is MDHEN and CDR2 is SYDVKM. Trimming took off 10 bases at V and 5 bases at J, with 20 bases between the two ends. Written as DNA, the CDR3 is TGTGCCACTTCTCGAGAAGGGGCGCGAACCGGGGAGCTGTTTTTT. It translates to CATSREGARTGELFF.

This clone was found once. This chain uses TRBV3-1 (or the pseudogene TRBV3-2) with TRBJ2-3; 10 bases line up with TRBD2. Trimming took 4 bases from V and 6 from J; bases not matched to a gene: 4. The V gene's germline CDR1 is LGHDT and CDR2 YNNKEL (reference sequence). The CDR3 sequence is 14 residues long. The CDR3 region has the DNA TGTGCCAGCAGCCCTAGCGGGAGTCCTGATACGCAGTATTTT. Encoded protein: CASSPSGSPDTQYF.

This chain uses TRBV19 with TRBJ1-5, with D possibly TRBD1 on 6 matching bases. V shed 5 bases and J shed 1 base, with 12 bases lying between them. Germline V gene data show CDR1 as LNHDA and CDR2 as SQIVND (reference sequence). The CDR3 has 15 residues. The CDR3 here is CASSATGSSNQPQHF. The CDR3 coding sequence is TGTGCCAGTAGTGCTACAGGGTCCAGCAATCAGCCCCAGCATTTT.